The present T cell receptor (beta chain) was sequenced within a study of beta chain features in type 1 diabetes. There are many counts of this clone. Isolated RNA was reverse transcribed in full, so expressed TCRB transcripts were sequenced. The assay was immunoSEQ multiplex PCR, and TCRdb's table has in-frame clones only and misses some. The repertoire includes approximately 150,000 clones, less than 9.5% of them detected once, and approximately 2.3% sits in the top ten. The CDR3 sequence is 13 residues long. The receptor was derived from a woman aged 18-30 years in good health. The sequencing input was central memory CD4+ T cells from blood. V usage is TRBV23-1 and J usage is TRBJ1-2; unclear D gene. TRBV23-1 is given ORF status, its function remaining uncertain. CDR3 residues: CAYTGDRNYGYTF. CDR3 sequence (DNA): TGCGCTTATACTGGAGATAGGAACTATGGCTACACCTTC.